These T cell receptor beta chains were read from a single sample in a study of shared clonotypes between healthy human individuals. TCRdb's copy holds only in-frame clones and misses some; the assay was immunoSEQ multiplex PCR. Among more than 2,000,000 clones listed, around nine tenths were seen once. The material sequenced was naive CD4+ T cells sorted from blood. All receptors come from a man between 18 and 29 years old in good health. CDR3s include the opening cysteine and the closing phenylalanine or tryptophan. The D gene is left open where the match is weak. The size field is filled for only some rows; it gives once, few, many or a size class.

V gene: TRBV5-6
CDR3 length: 14
clone size: once
D gene: NA
J gene: TRBJ1-6
CDR3 protein: CASSLAWGDSPLHF
CDR3 DNA: TGTGCCAGCAGCTTGGCTTGGGGGGACTCACCCCTCCACTTT

V gene: TRBV2
CDR3 length: 14
clone size: NA
D gene: TRBD2
J gene: TRBJ2-1
CDR3 protein: CASSGGRGHNEQFF
CDR3 DNA: TGTGCCAGCAGTGGCGGGAGGGGACACAATGAGCAGTTCTTC

V gene: TRBV19
CDR3 length: 15
clone size: NA
D gene: NA
J gene: TRBJ2-2
CDR3 protein: CASSPKGGVNGELFF
CDR3 DNA: TGTGCCAGTAGTCCGAAAGGAGGGGTGAACGGGGAGCTGTTTTTT

V gene: TRBV29-1
CDR3 length: 13
clone size: NA
D gene: NA
J gene: TRBJ1-1
CDR3 protein: CSVAGGKNTEAFF
CDR3 DNA: TGCAGCGTGGCCGGGGGCAAGAACACTGAAGCTTTCTTT

V gene: TRBV2
CDR3 length: 16
clone size: NA
D gene: TRBD1
J gene: TRBJ1-4
CDR3 protein: CASQLDRLLMGEKLFF
CDR3 DNA: TGTGCCAGCCAATTGGACAGGCTGCTCATGGGTGAAAAACTGTTTTTT

V gene: TRBV7-6
CDR3 length: 15
clone size: NA
D gene: TRBD2
J gene: TRBJ2-3
CDR3 protein: CASSSGVGLADTQYF
CDR3 DNA: TGTGCCAGCAGCTCAGGAGTGGGACTAGCAGATACGCAGTATTTT

V gene: TRBV28
CDR3 length: 13
clone size: NA
D gene: TRBD1
J gene: TRBJ2-5
CDR3 protein: CASSSGGSETQYF
CDR3 DNA: TGTGCCAGCAGTTCAGGGGGCTCGGAGACCCAGTACTTC

V gene: TRBV7-3
CDR3 length: 12
clone size: NA
D gene: NA
J gene: TRBJ2-2
CDR3 protein: CASSFRTGELFF
CDR3 DNA: TGTGCCAGCAGCTTTCGAACCGGGGAGCTGTTTTTT

V gene: TRBV2
CDR3 length: 18
clone size: NA
D gene: TRBD2
J gene: TRBJ2-3
CDR3 protein: CASSSRTSGGPKSGTQYF
CDR3 DNA: TGTGCCAGCAGTTCCCGGACTAGCGGGGGACCAAAGAGTGGTACGCAGTATTTT

V gene: TRBV29-1
CDR3 length: 16
clone size: NA
D gene: TRBD2
J gene: TRBJ2-2
CDR3 protein: CSVGLAGGLGTGELFF
CDR3 DNA: TGCAGCGTGGGACTAGCGGGAGGGCTTGGCACCGGGGAGCTGTTTTTT

V gene: TRBV28
CDR3 length: 14
clone size: NA
D gene: NA
J gene: TRBJ1-5
CDR3 protein: CASSAGVSNQPQHF
CDR3 DNA: TGTGCCAGCAGCGCGGGGGTAAGCAATCAGCCCCAGCATTTT

V gene: TRBV7-2
CDR3 length: 13
clone size: NA
D gene: NA
J gene: TRBJ2-7
CDR3 protein: CASSLAYRNEQYF
CDR3 DNA: TGTGCCAGCAGCTTAGCTTACAGAAACGAGCAGTACTTC

V gene: TRBV18
CDR3 length: 12
clone size: NA
D gene: NA
J gene: TRBJ2-7
CDR3 protein: CASSPGAYEQYF
CDR3 DNA: TGTGCCAGCTCACCCGGCGCCTACGAGCAGTACTTC

V gene: TRBV30
CDR3 length: 16
clone size: NA
D gene: TRBD1
J gene: TRBJ2-5
CDR3 protein: CAWSVGQAPIQETQYF
CDR3 DNA: TGTGCCTGGAGTGTAGGACAGGCCCCTATTCAAGAGACCCAGTACTTC

V gene: TRBV9
CDR3 length: 18
clone size: NA
D gene: TRBD2
J gene: TRBJ2-1
CDR3 protein: CASSVAGGSSGTYNEQFF
CDR3 DNA: TGTGCCAGCAGCGTAGCGGGGGGATCTAGCGGGACTTACAATGAGCAGTTCTTC

V gene: TRBV19
CDR3 length: 16
clone size: NA
D gene: NA
J gene: TRBJ2-7
CDR3 protein: CASSMARTLFSYEQYF
CDR3 DNA: TGTGCCAGTAGTATGGCTCGGACATTATTCTCCTACGAGCAGTACTTC

V gene: TRBV2
CDR3 length: 13
clone size: NA
D gene: NA
J gene: TRBJ2-3
CDR3 protein: CASKEGSGHTQYF
CDR3 DNA: TGTGCCAGCAAGGAGGGGTCCGGTCATACGCAGTATTTT

V gene: TRBV6-5
CDR3 length: 13
clone size: NA
D gene: NA
J gene: TRBJ1-5
CDR3 protein: CASSGSGNQPQHF
CDR3 DNA: TGTGCCAGCAGTGGCAGCGGCAATCAGCCCCAGCATTTT

V gene: TRBV7-2
CDR3 length: 17
clone size: once
D gene: TRBD2
J gene: TRBJ2-5
CDR3 protein: CASSLAGTSGGQETQYF
CDR3 DNA: TGTGCCAGCAGCTTAGCGGGGACTAGCGGAGGGCAAGAGACCCAGTACTTC

V gene: TRBV6-6
CDR3 length: 10
clone size: NA
D gene: NA
J gene: TRBJ2-4
CDR3 protein: CASGANIQYF
CDR3 DNA: TGTGCCAGCGGGGCCAACATTCAGTACTTC

V gene: TRBV11-2
CDR3 length: 15
clone size: once
D gene: NA
J gene: TRBJ2-7
CDR3 protein: CASSLEGYKSYEQYF
CDR3 DNA: TGTGCCAGCAGCTTAGAGGGGTATAAGTCCTACGAGCAGTACTTC

V gene: TRBV5-6
CDR3 length: 15
clone size: NA
D gene: NA
J gene: TRBJ1-5
CDR3 protein: CASSLGQGSNQPQHF
CDR3 DNA: TGTGCCAGCAGCTTGGGTCAGGGGTCAAATCAGCCCCAGCATTTT

V gene: TRBV5-1
CDR3 length: 13
clone size: NA
D gene: NA
J gene: TRBJ2-7
CDR3 protein: CASSAQTAYEQYF
CDR3 DNA: TGCGCCAGCAGCGCACAAACGGCCTACGAGCAGTACTTC

V gene: TRBV5-1
CDR3 length: 13
clone size: NA
D gene: NA
J gene: TRBJ1-2
CDR3 protein: CASSPGTNYGYTF
CDR3 DNA: TGCGCCAGCAGCCCGGGGACTAACTATGGCTACACCTTC

V gene: TRBV6-1
CDR3 length: 14
clone size: NA
D gene: TRBD1
J gene: TRBJ1-5
CDR3 protein: CASSEGRGNQPQHF
CDR3 DNA: TGTGCCAGCAGTGAAGGCAGGGGGAATCAGCCCCAGCATTTT

V gene: TRBV6-1
CDR3 length: 15
clone size: NA
D gene: NA
J gene: TRBJ2-5
CDR3 protein: CASSEAGTHQETQYF
CDR3 DNA: TGTGCCAGCAGTGAAGCCGGGACCCACCAAGAGACCCAGTACTTC

V gene: TRBV13
CDR3 length: 15
clone size: NA
D gene: NA
J gene: TRBJ2-7
CDR3 protein: CASSLGYGQNYEQYF
CDR3 DNA: TGTGCCAGCAGCTTAGGTTACGGGCAGAACTACGAGCAGTACTTC

V gene: TRBV9
CDR3 length: 14
clone size: NA
D gene: NA
J gene: TRBJ2-1
CDR3 protein: CASSDPRGYNEQFF
CDR3 DNA: TGTGCCAGCAGCGACCCCCGGGGTTACAATGAGCAGTTCTTC

V gene: TRBV5-6
CDR3 length: 15
clone size: few
D gene: TRBD1
J gene: TRBJ1-6
CDR3 protein: CASSTDRDYNSPLHF
CDR3 DNA: TGTGCCAGCAGCACGGACAGGGACTATAATTCACCCCTCCACTTT

V gene: TRBV5-6
CDR3 length: 13
clone size: NA
D gene: NA
J gene: TRBJ2-7
CDR3 protein: CASSLAGANEQYF
CDR3 DNA: TGTGCCAGCAGCTTGGCGGGGGCGAACGAGCAGTACTTC

V gene: TRBV5-1
CDR3 length: 16
clone size: NA
D gene: TRBD1
J gene: TRBJ2-7
CDR3 protein: CASSLPDRELSYEQYF
CDR3 DNA: TGCGCCAGCAGCTTACCTGACAGGGAATTATCCTACGAGCAGTACTTC

V gene: TRBV18
CDR3 length: 15
clone size: NA
D gene: NA
J gene: TRBJ2-7
CDR3 protein: CASSPNLAQLYEQYF
CDR3 DNA: TGTGCCAGCTCACCAAATTTGGCTCAGCTCTACGAGCAGTACTTC

V gene: TRBV9
CDR3 length: 15
clone size: once
D gene: TRBD1
J gene: TRBJ1-1
CDR3 protein: CASSWGQGRNTEAFF
CDR3 DNA: TGTGCCAGCAGCTGGGGACAGGGGAGGAACACTGAAGCTTTCTTT

V gene: TRBV2
CDR3 length: 15
clone size: NA
D gene: TRBD1
J gene: TRBJ2-3
CDR3 protein: CASIRDRLSADTQYF
CDR3 DNA: TGTGCCAGCATCCGGGACAGGCTCTCGGCAGATACGCAGTATTTT

V gene: TRBV5-6
CDR3 length: 15
clone size: NA
D gene: TRBD1
J gene: TRBJ1-1
CDR3 protein: CASSLRGTGFFEAFF
CDR3 DNA: TGTGCCAGCAGCCTTCGAGGGACAGGGTTTTTTGAAGCTTTCTTT

V gene: TRBV5-1
CDR3 length: 12
clone size: NA
D gene: NA
J gene: TRBJ2-3
CDR3 protein: CASSSEGDTQYF
CDR3 DNA: TGCGCCAGCAGCTCGGAAGGGGATACGCAGTATTTT

V gene: TRBV5-1
CDR3 length: 12
clone size: few
D gene: NA
J gene: TRBJ1-1
CDR3 protein: CASSVPGPEAFF
CDR3 DNA: TGCGCCAGCAGCGTCCCAGGGCCTGAAGCTTTCTTT

V gene: TRBV2
CDR3 length: 16
clone size: NA
D gene: TRBD1
J gene: TRBJ1-6
CDR3 protein: CASKTDGTGVQSPLHF
CDR3 DNA: TGTGCCAGCAAAACGGACGGGACAGGGGTCCAGTCACCCCTCCACTTT

V gene: TRBV29-1
CDR3 length: 12
clone size: NA
D gene: NA
J gene: TRBJ1-2
CDR3 protein: CSVEGQGDGYTF
CDR3 DNA: TGCAGCGTCGAAGGACAAGGGGATGGCTACACCTTC

V gene: TRBV10-2
CDR3 length: 12
clone size: NA
D gene: NA
J gene: TRBJ1-2
CDR3 protein: CASSDLNYGYTF
CDR3 DNA: TGCGCCAGCAGCGACTTAAACTATGGCTACACCTTC

V gene: TRBV19
CDR3 length: 12
clone size: NA
D gene: NA
J gene: TRBJ1-1
CDR3 protein: CASSNENTEAFF
CDR3 DNA: TGTGCCAGTAGCAATGAGAACACTGAAGCTTTCTTT